This T cell receptor beta chain stems from a study of blood T cell repertoires in COVID-19. Sequencing used immunoSEQ multiplex PCR; TCRdb keeps in-frame clones, though not all of them. The table has about 76,000 clones, about 90% seen once. This CDR3 has 17 residues. CDR1 is KGHSH, CDR2 LQKENI, per germline. V trimming: 2 bases; J trimming: 0 bases; junction bases outside the gene matches: 6. The clonotype comes from a human donor in a cohort sampled during active COVID-19. The sequencing sample was made of peripheral blood. The chain uses TRBV18 and TRBJ2-3; 9 bases align to TRBD2. Here the CDR3 reads CASSPFAAGGSTDTQYF. Here the CDR3 DNA reads TGTGCCAGCTCACCATTCGCGGCGGGGGGGAGCACAGATACGCAGTATTTT.